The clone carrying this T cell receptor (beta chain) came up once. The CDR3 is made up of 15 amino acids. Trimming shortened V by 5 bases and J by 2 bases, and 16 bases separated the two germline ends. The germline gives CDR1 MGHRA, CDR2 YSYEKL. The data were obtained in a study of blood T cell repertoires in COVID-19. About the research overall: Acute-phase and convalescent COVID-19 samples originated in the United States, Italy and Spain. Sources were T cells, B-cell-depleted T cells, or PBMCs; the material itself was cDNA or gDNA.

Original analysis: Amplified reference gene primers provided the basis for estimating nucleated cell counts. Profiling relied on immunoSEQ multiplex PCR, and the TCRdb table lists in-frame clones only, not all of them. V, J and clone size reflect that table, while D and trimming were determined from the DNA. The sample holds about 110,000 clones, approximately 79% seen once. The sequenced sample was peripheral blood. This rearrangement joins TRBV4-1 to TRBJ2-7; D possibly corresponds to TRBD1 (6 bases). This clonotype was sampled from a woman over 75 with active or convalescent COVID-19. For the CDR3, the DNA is TGCGCCAGCAGCTACGGACAGTCGGCTACCTACGAGCAGTACTTC. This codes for CASSYGQSATYEQYF.